These 3 T cell receptor beta chains came from one sample sequenced in a study of human T cells and chemical hapten exposure. TCRdb re-called the RACE reads through MiXCR, storing one row per CDR3 protein. In the table there are some 84,000 distinct CDR3 sequences, about 10% of which are singletons. Described time point: patch test 2, 6 weeks after DPC sensitization. Treatment indicated: therapeutic diphenylcyclopropenone sensitization with weekly scalp DPC. The material was whole blood, obtained in connection with sensitization to the hapten diphenylcyclopropenone (DPC). Every receptor here comes from a woman aged 45-60 years with alopecia areata. Some clones in this sample may be carry-over from other donors' samples.

This clonotype was counted only a few times. V is TRBV5-6 and J is TRBJ2-7; TRBD2 agrees at 8 bases. Losses at the gene ends were 1 base for V and 2 bases for J; bases not matched to a gene: 2. Germline CDR1 reads SGHDT; CDR2 reads YYEEEE. The CDR3 has 14 amino acids. CDR3 sequence: CASSLPGRAYEQYF. In nucleotides, the CDR3 is TGTGCCAGCAGCTTGCCCGGGAGGGCCTACGAGCAGTACTTC.

This clonotype was observed a handful of times. The chain couples TRBV13 to TRBJ2-5; 7 nucleotides agree with TRBD1. CDR3 length: 12 residues. Germline V gives CDR1 PRHDT, CDR2 FYEKMQ (reference sequence). Trimming cost V 5 bases and J 4 bases; bases outside gene matches: 1. The CDR3 coding sequence is TGTGCCAGCAGCCGGGACAGAGAGACCCAGTACTTC. As protein: CASSRDRETQYF.

This clonotype was detected a few times. V gene TRBV29-1 combines with J gene TRBJ2-5; 14 nucleotides line up with TRBD2. The CDR3 is made up of 15 amino acids. CDR1 and CDR2 from the germline V gene are SQVTM and ANQGSEA. The ends lost 3 bases at V and 7 bases at J; junction bases unmatched: 7. Here the CDR3 DNA reads TGCAGCGTTGACCCGGGACTAGCGGGGGACGGGACCCAGTACTTC. Protein sequence: CSVDPGLAGDGTQYF. The full variable domain, with the rest looked up from reference TRBV29-1 and TRBJ2-5, is SAVISQKPSRDICQRGTSLTIQCQVDSQVTMMFWYRQQPGQSLTLIATANQGSEATYESGFVIDKFPISRPNLTFSTLTVSNMSPEDSSIYLCSVDPGLAGDGTQYFGPGTRLLVL.